The sequence of this T cell receptor (beta chain) was determined in a study of Ad26.COV2.S vaccination and SARS-CoV-2 variants. Study summary: Dosing was one shot or two shots 56 days apart.

The study's findings and limits: Vaccinated and placebo-treated recipients had similar non-spike TCR breadth.

The assay was immunoSEQ multiplex PCR, and TCRdb's table has in-frame clones only and misses some. Among about 350,000 clones listed, 70% to 90% were seen once. Looked up from germline, CDR1 is SGHVS and CDR2 is FQNEAQ. The CDR3 runs to 15 residues. Germline trimming cut 5 bases from V and 0 bases from J; bases unmatched to any gene: 1. Note on this clone: Its antigen is unidentified.

Stated treatment: around 19 received Ad26.COV2.S at low or high dose, single or two shots; 5 received placebo; per-sample allocation not given. Sampling was performed 63 days after the first vaccine or placebo injection. Sequencing was performed on peripheral blood, taken in a trial of Ad26.COV2.S vaccine versus placebo. The receptor comes from a person aged 18 to 59 who received the Ad26.COV2.S COVID-19 vaccine or a placebo. The chain uses TRBV7-8 and TRBJ2-2; TRBD1 agrees at 9 bases. CDR3 DNA: TGTGCCAGCAGCCGACAGGGGGCGAACACCGGGGAGCTGTTTTTT. Translating it yields CASSRQGANTGELFF.